This T cell receptor beta chain was captured in a study of beta chain features in type 1 diabetes. Study-level results: Type 1 diabetes patients had fewer VDJ junction insertions and more deletions. Within the patient group, naive, central memory and Treg TCRB repertoires appeared more similar to each other than within healthy donors.

The entirety of the isolated RNA underwent reverse transcription, so expressed TCRB transcripts were sequenced. TCRdb keeps only in-frame clones here, not all; method: immunoSEQ multiplex PCR. This table holds roughly 240,000 clones, roughly 14% found once. Germline assignment: CDR1 SGHRS and CDR2 YFSETQ. J was trimmed by 4 bases and V by 0 bases; bases with no gene match: 7. The CDR3 extends over 16 amino acids. There are a few counts of this clone. Its target is not known. Sorted populations all exceeded 95% purity. This sequence joins TRBV5-1 and TRBJ2-1; TRBD2 matches 7 bases. This TCR derives from a woman in her thirties or forties in good health. Sequenced material: naive CD4+ T cells from blood. CDR3 in DNA: TGCGCCAGCAGCTTGGAGGGCCTAGCGGTTTACAATGAGCAGTTCTTC. It specifies CASSLEGLAVYNEQFF.